Listed below are T cell receptor beta chains from one sample, sequenced in a study of PD-L1 blockade in urothelial cancer. Libraries were prepared by immunoSEQ multiplex PCR; TCRdb keeps only in-frame clonotypes and omits some of them. The sample gives about 76,000 clones, around 93% of which show up once; over 0.7% is in the top ten. This specimen consisted of PBMCs, obtained around atezolizumab (anti-PD-L1) treatment. These TCRs come from a woman older than 75 with urothelial cancer. Each CDR3 is given with its conserved first and last residue. The order of the fields is V gene, J gene, D gene, clone size, CDR3 protein, CDR3 DNA. A D gene is named only where the DNA matches it firmly. Not all rows give a size; the values are once, few, many and, for expanded clones, a class.

V gene: TRBV10-1
J gene: TRBJ1-1
D gene: -
clone size: few
CDR3 protein: CASGGGSEAFF
CDR3 DNA: TGCGCCAGCGGGGGGGGATCTGAAGCTTTCTTT

V gene: TRBV5-1
J gene: TRBJ2-4
D gene: TRBD1
clone size: -
CDR3 protein: CASSLGQENIQYF
CDR3 DNA: TGCGCCAGCAGCCTGGGACAGGAGAACATTCAGTACTTC

V gene: TRBV9
J gene: TRBJ2-7
D gene: -
clone size: -
CDR3 protein: CASSVTDAYEQYF
CDR3 DNA: TGTGCCAGCAGCGTAACTGATGCCTACGAGCAGTACTTC

V gene: TRBV19
J gene: TRBJ2-3
D gene: -
clone size: -
CDR3 protein: CASSISETDTQYF
CDR3 DNA: TGTGCCAGTAGTATTTCCGAGACAGATACGCAGTATTTT

V gene: TRBV9
J gene: TRBJ2-5
D gene: TRBD1
clone size: -
CDR3 protein: CASSNRDREETQYF
CDR3 DNA: TGTGCCAGCAGCAACCGGGACAGGGAAGAGACCCAGTACTTC

V gene: TRBV2
J gene: TRBJ1-1
D gene: -
clone size: -
CDR3 protein: CASSVHSSTEAFF
CDR3 DNA: TGTGCCAGCAGTGTACACAGCAGCACTGAAGCTTTCTTT

V gene: TRBV5-5
J gene: TRBJ1-1
D gene: -
clone size: -
CDR3 protein: CASSFILNTEAFF
CDR3 DNA: TGTGCCAGCAGCTTTATCCTGAACACTGAAGCTTTCTTT

V gene: TRBV9
J gene: TRBJ1-2
D gene: -
clone size: -
CDR3 protein: CASSSPLGQHGGYTF
CDR3 DNA: TGTGCCAGCAGCTCTCCCCTCGGACAGCACGGGGGCTACACCTTC

V gene: TRBV5-6
J gene: TRBJ2-1
D gene: TRBD2
clone size: -
CDR3 protein: CASREPGGRDEQFF
CDR3 DNA: TGTGCCAGCAGGGAGCCGGGAGGGCGAGATGAGCAGTTCTTC

V gene: TRBV19
J gene: TRBJ2-4
D gene: -
clone size: -
CDR3 protein: CASRTDGGIQYF
CDR3 DNA: TGTGCCAGTAGAACGGACGGGGGCATTCAGTACTTC

V gene: TRBV9
J gene: TRBJ2-2
D gene: -
clone size: -
CDR3 protein: CASSPGASNTGELFF
CDR3 DNA: TGTGCCAGCAGCCCAGGGGCCTCGAACACCGGGGAGCTGTTTTTT